The entry below describes one TCR beta chain. The data derive from a study of technical replicates of blood from four donors. CDR1 is SGHRS, CDR2 YFSETQ, per germline. Trimming took 2 bases from V and 0 from J; bases not matched to a gene: 6. The CDR3 totals 16 residues. Profiling relied on immunoSEQ multiplex PCR, and the TCRdb table lists in-frame clones only, not all of them. The sample comprises 60,000 to 90,000 clones, more than 85% of which are singletons, and more than 0.25% rests with the top ten. This TCR came from a human donor in good health. The chain recombines TRBV5-1 with TRBJ1-1, with 8 bases that match TRBD1. The sequenced sample was T cells isolated from PBMCs. The CDR3 sequence is CASSLGTGSMNTEAFF. The CDR3 DNA reads TGCGCCAGCAGCTTAGGGACAGGCAGCATGAACACTGAAGCTTTCTTT.